The next 23 T cell receptor beta chains were all read from a single sample in a study of T cell responses to AZD1222 COVID-19 vaccine. Assay used: immunoSEQ multiplex PCR; TCRdb lists only in-frame clones, some missing. The table lists over 150,000 clones, over 75% of them singletons. Sequences were derived from peripheral blood, sampled on day 0 of AZD1222 vaccination. These receptors were obtained from an adult in good health.

The rearrangement joins TRBV9 to TRBJ2-1; D may be TRBD1 (5 bases). This CDR3 is built from 14 residues. Germline CDR1 and CDR2: SGDLS and YYNGEE. V was trimmed by 3 bases and J by 7 bases, leaving 14 bases between them. The CDR3 protein is CASSATAGSNEQFF. DNA of the CDR3: TGTGCCAGCAGCGCGACTGCAGGGTCGAATGAGCAGTTCTTC.

This rearrangement joins TRBV6-5 to TRBJ1-2; D uncertain. The V gene lost 8 bases and the J gene lost 1 base, with 2 bases spanning the gap. This CDR3 has 10 residues. CDR1 is MNHEY and CDR2 is SVGAGI in the germline V gene. The CDR3 is CASGNYGYTF. The CDR3 nucleotides read TGTGCCAGCGGTAACTATGGCTACACCTTC.

CDR3 loop: CASSLARGLRTGELFF. Here the CDR3 DNA reads TGTGCCAGCAGCTTAGCTAGGGGGCTGAGGACCGGGGAGCTGTTTTTT. The V call is TRBV7-2, the J call TRBJ2-2, with 7 bases matching TRBD1. Germline values: CDR1 SGHTA, CDR2 FQGNSA. V gave up 0 bases and J gave up 5 bases; unmatched junction bases: 6. This CDR3 region has 16 residues.

This clone was seen only a few times. The chain is built from TRBV5-4 and TRBJ1-2, with a possible D match to TRBD1 (5 bases). Trimming pared 2 bases from V and 5 bases from J, leaving 10 bases between. CDR3 length equals 13 residues. The germline V gene encodes CDR1 SGHNT and CDR2 YYREEE (reference sequence). The CDR3 spells CASSFGTEYGYTF. The CDR3 DNA sequence: TGTGCCAGCAGCTTCGGGACGGAGTATGGCTACACCTTC.

This chain uses TRBV5-6 with TRBJ2-7; weak D call: TRBD2 (5 bases). Trimming stripped 3 bases from V and 3 bases from J, with 10 bases between. Germline CDR1 SGHDT, CDR2 YYEEEE. The CDR3 is 13 amino acids. The CDR3 sequence is CASSWRNGYEQYV. DNA for the CDR3: TGTGCCAGCAGCTGGAGGAACGGCTACGAGCAGTACGTC.

This clone was observed a handful of times. This chain connects TRBV7-9 to TRBJ2-2; 12 nucleotides align to TRBD2. The CDR3 has 16 amino acids. Germline-derived CDR1 and CDR2 are SEHNR and FQNEAQ (reference sequence). Trimming at V came to 4 bases and at J to 2 bases, leaving 2 bases not matched to a gene. The CDR3 is CASSSTSGSNTGELFF. CDR3 sequence (DNA): TGTGCCAGCAGCTCGACTAGCGGGAGTAACACCGGGGAGCTGTTTTTT.

This clone was picked up one time. The chain combines TRBV7-2 with TRBJ2-7; TRBD2 is a possible D gene (5 bases). V was pared by 5 bases and J by 7 bases, with 12 bases between. This CDR3 spans 12 amino acids. The germline gives CDR1 SGHTA, CDR2 FQGNSA. The CDR3 nucleotides are TGTGCCAGCAGCCAACCCACTAGGGAGCAGTACTTC. Amino acid sequence: CASSQPTREQYF. Combining the CDR3 with reference TRBV7-2 and TRBJ2-7 gives the whole variable domain GAGVSQSPSNKVTEKGKDVELRCDPISGHTALYWYRQSLGQGLEFLIYFQGNSAPDKSGLPSDRFSAERTGGSVSTLTIQRTQQEDSAVYLCASSQPTREQYFGPGTRLTVT.

This chain joins TRBV10-1 and TRBJ1-1, with D unclear. CDR3 length equals 13 residues. The V end lost 5 bases, the J end lost 0 bases, and 7 bases lay between the germline ends. Germline CDR1 WNHNN, CDR2 SYGVQD (reference sequence). The CDR3 sequence: CASSLGLNTEAFF. The CDR3, as DNA: TGCGCCAGCAGTTTGGGGTTGAACACTGAAGCTTTCTTT.

This chain connects TRBV7-8 to TRBJ2-5; tentative D call: TRBD1 (5 bases). This CDR3 has 14 amino acids. Germline V gene data show CDR1 as SGHVS and CDR2 as FQNEAQ. V gave up 5 bases and J gave up 5 bases, with 15 bases separating them. The CDR3 spells CASSHFREPETQYF. CDR3 nucleotide sequence: TGTGCCAGCAGCCACTTCAGGGAACCGGAGACCCAGTACTTC.

The chain links TRBV12-3 or TRBV12-4 to TRBJ1-1; D remains ambiguous. The CDR3 has 13 residues. V was pared by 2 bases and J by 4 bases, with 8 bases between. CDR3 in DNA: TGTGCCAGCAGTTTAAGCCAGGTCACTGAAGCTTTCTTT. Translating gives CASSLSQVTEAFF.

J is TRBJ2-5 and V is TRBV7-9, with 7 bases that match TRBD1. V dropped 5 bases and J dropped 0; count of bases not matched to a gene: 3. Germline CDR1 SEHNR, CDR2 FQNEAQ (reference sequence). CDR3 length: 14 residues. The CDR3 DNA reads as TGTGCCAGCAGCAAACAGGGGAACCAAGAGACCCAGTACTTC. Amino acid sequence: CASSKQGNQETQYF.

J is TRBJ1-5 and V is TRBV12-3 or TRBV12-4; D not resolved. Trimming removed 7 bases from V and 14 bases from J, with 18 bases in between. The CDR3 spans 12 residues. CDR3 residues: CASTSPSKLKHF. As DNA, the CDR3 is TGTGCCAGCACCAGTCCCTCAAAACTAAAGCATTTT.

This clone was detected only once. This chain links TRBV28 with TRBJ1-6; D possibly corresponds to TRBD1 (6 bases). The germline gives CDR1 MDHEN, CDR2 SYDVKM. The CDR3 sequence is 13 residues long. V dropped 7 bases and J dropped 11 bases, with 15 bases sitting between them. The CDR3 DNA reads as TGTGCCAGCAAGGATGGACAGCTTGCACCCCTCCACTTT. Its translation is CASKDGQLAPLHF.

Only a few counts were recorded for this clone. The V call is TRBV25-1, the J call TRBJ2-2; D might be TRBD1 (5 bases). Germline CDR1 and CDR2: MGHDK and SYGVNS. Trimming shortened V by 5 bases and J by 6 bases, and 10 bases separated the two germline ends. The CDR3 is made up of 13 amino acids. The CDR3 region has the DNA TGTGCCAGCAGTCAGGGTGGGGCCGGGGAGCTGTTTTTT. Protein product: CASSQGGAGELFF.

The V gene is TRBV27, the J gene TRBJ1-5, with 9 bases matching TRBD1. Germline V CDR1 and CDR2: MNHEY, SMNVEV (reference sequence). The length of the CDR3 is 16 residues. Trimming at V came to 6 bases and at J to 3 bases, leaving 9 bases not matched to a gene. CDR3: CASSPGTGTLNQPQHF. The DNA for the CDR3 is TGTGCCAGCAGCCCCGGGACAGGGACCCTCAATCAGCCCCAGCATTTT.

The rearrangement links TRBV30 to TRBJ1-2, with D maybe TRBD1 (6 bases). The germline V gene encodes CDR1 GTSNPN and CDR2 SVGIG (reference sequence). Trimming stripped 2 bases from V and 6 bases from J, with 7 bases between. The CDR3 loop spans 11 amino acids. The CDR3 spells CAWSTGHGYTF. CDR3 DNA sequence: TGTGCCTGGAGTACAGGGCATGGCTACACCTTC.

This clone was seen a single time. The chain recombines TRBV9 with TRBJ2-7, with a weak D call TRBD2 (6 bases). In germline, CDR1 is SGDLS, CDR2 YYNGEE. Trimming cost V 4 bases and J 5 bases, with 13 bases left between them. CDR3 length equals 13 residues. In nucleotides, the CDR3 is TGTGCCAGCAGCATCCGAACTAGCCACGAGCAGTACTTC. As protein: CASSIRTSHEQYF.

The gene calls are TRBV28 and TRBJ1-4; 10 bases line up with TRBD1. The CDR3 contains 17 residues. V gave up 5 bases and J gave up 0 bases; unmatched junction bases: 6. Germline V gives CDR1 MDHEN, CDR2 SYDVKM. The CDR3 sequence: CASSDLGTGATNEKLFF. CDR3 sequence (DNA): TGTGCCAGCAGTGATTTAGGGACAGGGGCAACTAATGAAAAACTGTTTTTT. The complete variable domain, with remaining parts taken from reference TRBV28 and TRBJ1-4, reads DVKVTQSSRYLVKRTGEKVFLECVQDMDHENMFWYRQDPGLGLRLIYFSYDVKMKEKGDIPEGYSVSREKKERFSLILESASTNQTSMYLCASSDLGTGATNEKLFFGSGTQLSVL.

V gene TRBV6-5 combines with J gene TRBJ2-7; D is possibly TRBD1 or TRBD2 (5 bases each). The germline CDR1 and CDR2 sequences are MNHEY and SVGAGI. Trimming stripped 6 bases from V and 2 bases from J, with 14 bases between. This CDR3 is built from 14 residues. CDR3 region: CASSPSGTTYEQYV. Here the CDR3 DNA reads TGTGCCAGCAGCCCCTCCGGGACCACCTACGAGCAGTACGTC.

The chain employs TRBV6-6 and TRBJ2-3, with D hard to call. The CDR3 is made up of 14 amino acids. V dropped 2 bases and J dropped 6 bases, with 12 bases sitting between them. Germline CDR1 reads MNHNY; CDR2 reads SVGAGI (reference sequence). CDR3 DNA sequence: TGTGCCAGCAGTTACGCGTGGGCAATGGATACGCAGTATTTT. Its protein product is CASSYAWAMDTQYF.

The rearrangement uses TRBV27 and TRBJ1-1; 10 bases are shared with TRBD1. Germline assignment: CDR1 MNHEY and CDR2 SMNVEV (reference sequence). CDR3 length: 15 amino acids. V gave up 4 bases and J gave up 1 base; unmatched junction bases: 3. The CDR3 sequence: CASSSTGGGNTEAFF. In DNA form, the CDR3 reads TGTGCCAGCAGTTCGACAGGGGGCGGGAACACTGAAGCTTTCTTT.

The rearrangement joins TRBV14 to TRBJ2-1; D unclear. The CDR3 is made up of 15 amino acids. The germline gives CDR1 SGHDN, CDR2 FVKESK. V shed 0 bases and J shed 4 bases, with 10 bases lying between them. CDR3 amino acids: CASSQDGLRYNEQFF. As DNA, the CDR3 is TGTGCCAGCAGCCAAGATGGGCTCAGATACAATGAGCAGTTCTTC.

The chain couples TRBV4-3 to TRBJ2-5; tentative D call: TRBD2 (7 bases). Deletions cut 0 bases from V and 13 bases from J, with 21 bases between. This CDR3 comprises 15 residues. Germline CDR1 and CDR2: LGHNA and YSLEER. Written as DNA, the CDR3 is TGCGCCAGCAGCCAAGAAAGGGGGGGGTTTCAGCGGTGGTACTTC. It is translated as CASSQERGGFQRWYF.